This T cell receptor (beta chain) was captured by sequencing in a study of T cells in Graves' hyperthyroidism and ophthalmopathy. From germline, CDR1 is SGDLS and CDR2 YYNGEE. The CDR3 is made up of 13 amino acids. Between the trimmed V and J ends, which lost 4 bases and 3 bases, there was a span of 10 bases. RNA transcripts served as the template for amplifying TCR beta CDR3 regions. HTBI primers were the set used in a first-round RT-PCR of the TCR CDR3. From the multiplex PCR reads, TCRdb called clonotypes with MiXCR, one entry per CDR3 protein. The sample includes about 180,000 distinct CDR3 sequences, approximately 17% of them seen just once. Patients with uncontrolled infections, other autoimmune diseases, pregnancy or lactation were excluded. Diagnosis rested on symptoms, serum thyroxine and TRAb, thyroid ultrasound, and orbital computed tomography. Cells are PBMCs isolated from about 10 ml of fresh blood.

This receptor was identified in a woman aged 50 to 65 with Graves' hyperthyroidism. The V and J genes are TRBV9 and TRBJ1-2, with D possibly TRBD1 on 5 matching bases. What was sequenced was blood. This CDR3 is CASSPSTDYGYTF. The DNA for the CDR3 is TGTGCCAGCAGCCCGTCGACAGACTATGGCTACACCTTC.